The 11 T cell receptor beta chains presented below share a single source sample, sequenced in a study of regulatory T cells in long-lasting Graves disease. CDR3-region Arm-PCR and iRepertoire HTBI primers produced the TCR beta libraries. MiXCR was run by TCRdb on the multiplex PCR reads, yielding one entry per CDR3 protein. This sample has approximately 500,000 distinct CDR3 sequences; 20% to 25% occur once, and the top ten carry 7% to 9%. The time point was: persistent/refractory GD, antithyroid drugs over 5 years with positive TRAb. The TCR library was made from RNA extracted from PBMCs. Sequenced material: peripheral blood mononuclear cells (PBMCs), taken when the disease was refractory, from a patient treated with antithyroid drugs. Receptors were obtained from a female donor with Graves disease.

The chain couples TRBV20-1 to TRBJ2-7; D remains unclear. Trimming removed 3 bases from V and 5 bases from J, with 14 bases in between. Germline V CDR1 and CDR2: DFQATT, SNEGSKA (reference sequence). The CDR3 runs to 13 residues. The CDR3 spells CSASGLAVDEQYF. The DNA of the CDR3 is TGCAGTGCTAGTGGGCTTGCGGTGGACGAGCAGTACTTC.

The chain carries TRBV5-1 and TRBJ2-1; 10 bases map to TRBD2. Trimming at V came to 0 bases and at J to 4 bases, leaving 4 bases not matched to a gene. The CDR3 consists of 16 residues. Germline V CDR1 and CDR2: SGHRS, YFSETQ. CDR3 sequence: CASSLAASGGYNEQFF. The CDR3 DNA reads as TGCGCCAGCAGCTTGGCGGCTAGCGGGGGATACAATGAGCAGTTCTTC.

This rearrangement joins TRBV27 to TRBJ2-7, with 7 bases that match TRBD1. Germline V lookup: CDR1 MNHEY, CDR2 SMNVEV (reference sequence). This CDR3 region has 13 residues. Trimming at V came to 3 bases and at J to 5 bases, leaving 4 bases not matched to a gene. The CDR3 DNA sequence: TGTGCCAGCAGTTTGAGGGGGCCAGACGAGCAGTACTTC. Translation gives CASSLRGPDEQYF.

The chain links TRBV6-2 or TRBV6-3 to TRBJ1-1, with D uncertain. Per the germline V gene, CDR1 is MNHEY and CDR2 is SVGEGT. V dropped 2 bases and J dropped 1 base, with 5 bases sitting between them. This CDR3 contains 13 residues. CDR3 region: CASSYGKNTEAFF. The CDR3 bases are TGTGCCAGCAGTTACGGGAAGAACACTGAAGCTTTCTTT.

The V and J genes are TRBV7-9 and TRBJ2-5; the D gene could be TRBD1 or TRBD2 (7 bases each). V lost 5 bases to trimming and J lost 2 bases, with 24 bases between them. There are 18 residues in the CDR3. Germline-derived CDR1 and CDR2 are SEHNR and FQNEAQ (reference sequence). CDR3 DNA sequence: TGTGCCAGCAGCACCCTAAGGGAGGGACAGCACCTTCAAGAGACCCAGTACTTC. Amino acid sequence: CASSTLREGQHLQETQYF.

Ten or more counts support this clonotype. The chain has TRBV27 and TRBJ1-2; tentatively, D is TRBD1 (5 bases). Germline assignment: CDR1 MNHEY and CDR2 SMNVEV (reference sequence). The CDR3 is made up of 17 amino acids. V lost 4 bases to trimming and J lost 4 bases, with 22 bases between them. CDR3 protein: CASSSIQGDELSYGYTF. The DNA for the CDR3 is TGTGCCAGCAGTTCAATTCAGGGCGATGAGCTCTCCTATGGCTACACCTTC.

This clonotype occurred many times. The chain couples TRBV12-3 or TRBV12-4 to TRBJ1-2; D remains unclear. The CDR3 is made up of 19 amino acids. V was trimmed by 4 bases and J by 4 bases, leaving 28 bases between them. CDR3 loop: CASSSRQGPSTIALYGYTF. As DNA, the CDR3 is TGTGCCAGCAGTTCCCGACAAGGGCCATCAACCATAGCTCTCTATGGCTACACCTTC.

This clonotype was counted ten times or more. The chain recombines TRBV20-1 with TRBJ2-2; 8 bases align to TRBD2. In germline, CDR1 is DFQATT, CDR2 SNEGSKA (reference sequence). CDR3 length equals 16 residues. V shed 5 bases, J shed 5 bases, and the junction held 13 bases outside the gene matches. CDR3 in amino acids: CSARSASSGMTGELFF. In DNA, the CDR3 is TGCAGTGCTCGAAGCGCAAGTAGCGGGATGACCGGGGAGCTGTTTTTT.

This clonotype appeared many times. The chain is built from TRBV28 and TRBJ2-7; 7 nucleotides align to TRBD1. The CDR3 has 19 amino acids. V dropped 4 bases and J dropped 0; count of bases not matched to a gene: 18. Germline assignment: CDR1 MDHEN and CDR2 SYDVKM. For the CDR3, the DNA is TGTGCCAGCAGTTCCCCCTATACCCCGGGACAGTTTAGCTCCTACGAGCAGTACTTC. Translated: CASSSPYTPGQFSSYEQYF.

This sequence joins TRBV4-1 and TRBJ1-1, with 7 bases fitting TRBD1. The germline CDR1 and CDR2 sequences are MGHRA and YSYEKL. The CDR3 is 15 amino acids. Trimming cost V 2 bases and J 1 base; bases outside gene matches: 4. CDR3 in amino acids: CASSQRGQQNTEAFF. The CDR3 DNA reads as TGCGCCAGCAGCCAAAGGGGACAGCAGAACACTGAAGCTTTCTTT.

V gene TRBV25-1 combines with J gene TRBJ1-1, with D unresolved. CDR3 length: 15 amino acids. Trimming pared 2 bases from V and 3 bases from J, leaving 13 bases between. Germline assignment: CDR1 MGHDK and CDR2 SYGVNS. In nucleotides, the CDR3 is TGTGCCAGCAGTGAACTGGCCGGGTACGACACTGAAGCTTTCTTT. Protein product: CASSELAGYDTEAFF.